This T cell receptor (beta chain) came from a study of tumor-infiltrating lymphocytes in primary liver carcinoma. As for the study in general: The tumors ranged from about 4 to 11 cm across and fell within stage T1-T3 N0M0. Study-wide points: Tumors reached a significantly greater top-250-clone fraction than blood did (p = 0.039).

As for this clonotype: As yet, its antigen is unknown. The junction and the germline gene differ at one end; a read error may be behind it.

The roughly 20-31 mg bulk tissue piece was not sorted before simultaneous RNA and DNA extraction. Patients underwent surgical resection for primary liver carcinoma. Total RNA amounting to 500 ng was the source from which TCR beta cDNA was made with a constant-region primer. ARM-PCR was slightly modified, and three nested multiplex PCR rounds with it gave rise to the TCR beta libraries. Use of TRBV1-TRBV30 forward primers with a C-beta reverse primer characterized the first two PCR rounds, which lasted about 11 cycles each. TCRdb called the multiplex PCR reads again in MiXCR, with one record for every CDR3 protein. The sample comprises tens of thousands of distinct CDR3 sequences, 71% of which are singletons, and 12% to 15% rests with the top ten. The CDR3 is 16 residues long. CDR1 and CDR2 from the germline V gene are MNHNY and SVGAGI (reference sequence).

The clonotype comes from a woman in her fifties or sixties with primary liver carcinoma and hepatitis B virus infection. The rearrangement uses TRBV6-6 and TRBJ2-6; D may match TRBD1 or TRBD2 (5 bases each). The material sequenced was liver tumor tissue from sampling region 4. Subset indicated: tumor region T4, right-lateral pole. Written as DNA, the CDR3 is TGTGCCAGCAGTAGGGGCGGCGTCTCTGGGACCAACCTCCTGACTTTC. Translating it yields CASSRGGVSGTNLLTF.